A single sample is the source of the 2 T cell receptor beta chains below, sequenced in a study of blood T cells in healthy people across ages. Combining a sample-barcoded 5' primer with a J-beta primer mix, a second PCR ran for roughly 7 to 12 cycles. TCRdb recomputed calls from the 5' RACE reads with MiXCR, one row per CDR3 protein. Of over 600,000 distinct CDR3 sequences listed, about 45% are singletons. The specimen sequenced was blood. The origin of the receptors is a man of 80 years or more in good health.

This clonotype was recorded many times. The chain recombines TRBV20-1 with TRBJ2-1; 11 bases fit TRBD2. Trimming at V came to 6 bases and at J to 6 bases, leaving 10 bases not matched to a gene. This CDR3 is 15 amino acids long. Germline CDR1 and CDR2: DFQATT and SNEGSKA (reference sequence). CDR3 in amino acids: CSAYSLAGERNEQFF. CDR3 nucleotide sequence: TGCAGTGCCTACTCACTAGCGGGAGAACGCAATGAGCAGTTCTTC.

The rearrangement uses TRBV28 and TRBJ2-4; D may be TRBD2 (5 bases). Matching the DNA end better, TRBJ2-5 makes the J call doubtful. This CDR3 comprises 15 residues. Germline V gene sequence: CDR1 MDHEN, CDR2 SYDVKM. The CDR3 loop reads CASSLSQRSRETQYF. Here the CDR3 DNA reads TGTGCCAGCAGTTTATCACAGCGGTCGAGGGAGACCCAGTACTTC.